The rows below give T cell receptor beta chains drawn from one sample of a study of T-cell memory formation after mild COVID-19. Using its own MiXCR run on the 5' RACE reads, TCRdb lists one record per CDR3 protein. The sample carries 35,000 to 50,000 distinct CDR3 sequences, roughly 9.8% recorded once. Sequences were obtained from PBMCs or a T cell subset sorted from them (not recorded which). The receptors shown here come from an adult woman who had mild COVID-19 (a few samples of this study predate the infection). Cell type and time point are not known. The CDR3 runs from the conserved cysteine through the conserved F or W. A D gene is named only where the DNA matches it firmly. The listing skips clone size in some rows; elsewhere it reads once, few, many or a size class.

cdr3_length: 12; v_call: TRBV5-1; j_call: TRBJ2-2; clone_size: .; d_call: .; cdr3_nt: TGCGCCAGCAGCTGGAACACCGGGGAGCTGTTTTTT; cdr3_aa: CASSWNTGELFF
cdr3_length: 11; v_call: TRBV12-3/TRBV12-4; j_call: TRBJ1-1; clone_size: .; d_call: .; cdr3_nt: TGTGCCAGCAAAACCTACACTGAAGCTTTCTTT; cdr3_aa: CASKTYTEAFF
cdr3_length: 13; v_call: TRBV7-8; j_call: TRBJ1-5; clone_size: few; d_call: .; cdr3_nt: TGTGCCAGCAGCTTGGCGTCCCATCAGCCCCAGCATTTT; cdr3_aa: CASSLASHQPQHF
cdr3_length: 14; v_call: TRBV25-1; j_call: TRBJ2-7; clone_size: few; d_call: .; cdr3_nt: TGTGCCAGCAGTGACAGGGGACCTTCCTACGAGCAGTACTTC; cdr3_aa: CASSDRGPSYEQYF
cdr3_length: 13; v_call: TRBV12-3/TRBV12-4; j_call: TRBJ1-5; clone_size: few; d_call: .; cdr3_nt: TGTGCCAGCAGTCTCCAAGAAGGGGGGCCCCAGCATTTT; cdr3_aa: CASSLQEGGPQHF
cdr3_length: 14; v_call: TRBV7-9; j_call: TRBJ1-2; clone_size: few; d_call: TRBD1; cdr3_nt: TGTGCCAGCAGCTTAGACAGGGGAGACTATGGCTACACCTTC; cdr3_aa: CASSLDRGDYGYTF
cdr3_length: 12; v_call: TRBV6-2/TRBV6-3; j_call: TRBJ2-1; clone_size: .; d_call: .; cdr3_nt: TGTGCCAGCAGTTACTCTGGGACGAGGCAGTTCTTC; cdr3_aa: CASSYSGTRQFF
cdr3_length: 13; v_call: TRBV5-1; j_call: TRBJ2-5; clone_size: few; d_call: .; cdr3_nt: TGCGCCAGCAGCCTGGACGACATGGAGACCCAGTACTTC; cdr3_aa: CASSLDDMETQYF
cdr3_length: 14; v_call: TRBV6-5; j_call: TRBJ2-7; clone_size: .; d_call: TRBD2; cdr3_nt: TGTGCCAGCAGTTCCTGGACTAGCTTCTACGAGCAGTACTTC; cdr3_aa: CASSSWTSFYEQYF
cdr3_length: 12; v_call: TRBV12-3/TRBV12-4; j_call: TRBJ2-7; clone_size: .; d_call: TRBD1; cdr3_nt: TGTGCCAGCAGCAAGACAGGGGTCGAGCAGTACTTC; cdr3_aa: CASSKTGVEQYF
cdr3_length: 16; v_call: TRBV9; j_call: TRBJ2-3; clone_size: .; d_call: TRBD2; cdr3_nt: TGTGCCAGCAGCGCCTCCGGACTAGAGATAACAGATACGCAGTATTTT; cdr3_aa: CASSASGLEITDTQYF
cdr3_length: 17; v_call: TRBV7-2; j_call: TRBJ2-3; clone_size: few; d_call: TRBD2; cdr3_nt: TGTGCCAGCAGCCTAAAAAAGGGGACTAAAAGCACAGATACGCAGTATTTT; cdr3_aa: CASSLKKGTKSTDTQYF
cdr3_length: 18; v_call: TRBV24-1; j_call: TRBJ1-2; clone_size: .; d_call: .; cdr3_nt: TGTGCCACCAGTGATTTGAGAACAGCCCCCCTCGGGTCTTATGGCTACACCTTC; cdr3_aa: CATSDLRTAPLGSYGYTF
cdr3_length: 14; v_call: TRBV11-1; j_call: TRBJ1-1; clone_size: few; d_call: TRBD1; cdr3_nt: TGTGCCAGCAGCCTCGGACAGGGGGGGACTGAAGCTTTCTTT; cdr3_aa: CASSLGQGGTEAFF
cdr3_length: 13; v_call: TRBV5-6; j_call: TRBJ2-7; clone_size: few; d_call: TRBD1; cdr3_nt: TGTGCCAGCAGGAGGGACAGGGGGTACGAGCAGTACTTC; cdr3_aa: CASRRDRGYEQYF
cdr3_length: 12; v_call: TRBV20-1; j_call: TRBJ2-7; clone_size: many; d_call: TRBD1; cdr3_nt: TGCAGTGCGGGACAGGAGAACTACGAGCAGTACTTC; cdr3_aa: CSAGQENYEQYF
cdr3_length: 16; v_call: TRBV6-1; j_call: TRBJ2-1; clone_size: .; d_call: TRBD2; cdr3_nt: TGTGCCAGCAGTGAAGAATTACTAGCGGGGGGTAATGAGCAGTTCTTC; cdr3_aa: CASSEELLAGGNEQFF
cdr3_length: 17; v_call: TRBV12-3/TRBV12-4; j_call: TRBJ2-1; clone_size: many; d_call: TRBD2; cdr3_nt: TGTGCCAGCAGATTCCGAGTTCGGGGGGGTCCGGGCAATGAGCAGTTCTTC; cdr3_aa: CASRFRVRGGPGNEQFF
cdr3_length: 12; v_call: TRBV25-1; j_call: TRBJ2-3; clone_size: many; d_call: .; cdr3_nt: TGTGCCAGCACCGACACTACAGATACGCAGTATTTT; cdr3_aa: CASTDTTDTQYF
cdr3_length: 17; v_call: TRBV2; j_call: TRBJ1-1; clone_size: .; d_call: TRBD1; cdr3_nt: TGTGCCAGCAGTAGCGCCGGGACAGGGGAGAGGGGCACTGAAGCTTTCTTT; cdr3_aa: CASSSAGTGERGTEAFF
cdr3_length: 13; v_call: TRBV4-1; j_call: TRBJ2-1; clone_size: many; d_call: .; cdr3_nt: TGCGCCAGCAGCCCTCAACCCTACAATGAGCAGTTCTTC; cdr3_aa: CASSPQPYNEQFF
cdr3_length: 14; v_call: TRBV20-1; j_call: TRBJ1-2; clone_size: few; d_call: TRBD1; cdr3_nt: TGCAGTGCTGCCCGGGACAGGGGACTAGGAGGCTACACCTTC; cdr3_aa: CSAARDRGLGGYTF
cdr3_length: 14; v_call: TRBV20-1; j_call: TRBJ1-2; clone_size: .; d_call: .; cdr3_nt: TGCAGTGCTAGAGCGTCGGGGTCGAACTATGGCTACACCTTC; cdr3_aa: CSARASGSNYGYTF
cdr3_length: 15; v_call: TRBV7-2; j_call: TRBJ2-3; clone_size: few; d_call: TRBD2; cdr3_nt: TGTGCCAGCAGCTTAGCTGGACTAGCCTCGGATACGCAGTATTTT; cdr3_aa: CASSLAGLASDTQYF
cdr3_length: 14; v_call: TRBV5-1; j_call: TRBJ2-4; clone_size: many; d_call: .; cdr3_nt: TGCGCCAGCAGCGGAGAGTGGGGGTCGGACATTCAGTACTTC; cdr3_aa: CASSGEWGSDIQYF
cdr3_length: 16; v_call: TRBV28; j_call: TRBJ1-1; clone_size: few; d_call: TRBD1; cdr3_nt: TGTGCCAGCAGTTCCTCCATGACAGGGGAGAACACTGAAGCTTTCTTT; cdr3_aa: CASSSSMTGENTEAFF
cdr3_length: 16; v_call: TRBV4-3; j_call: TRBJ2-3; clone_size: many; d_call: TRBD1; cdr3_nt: TGCGCCAGCAGCCAGGAAAGAACAGGGGGAGTCGATACGCAGTATTTT; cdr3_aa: CASSQERTGGVDTQYF
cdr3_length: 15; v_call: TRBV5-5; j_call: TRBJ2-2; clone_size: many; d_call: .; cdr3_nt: TGTGCCAGCAGCGGGACCGGGACGAACACCGGGGAGCTGTTTTTT; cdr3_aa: CASSGTGTNTGELFF
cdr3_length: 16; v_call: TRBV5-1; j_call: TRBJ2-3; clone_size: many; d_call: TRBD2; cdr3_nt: TGCGCCAGCAGCCTTTTAGCGGGTTCATCCACAGATACGCAGTATTTT; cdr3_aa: CASSLLAGSSTDTQYF
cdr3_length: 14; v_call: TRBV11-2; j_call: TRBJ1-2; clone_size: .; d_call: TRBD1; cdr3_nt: TGTGCCAGCAGCCTGTCGCGGACAGGGGATGGCTACACCTTC; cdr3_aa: CASSLSRTGDGYTF
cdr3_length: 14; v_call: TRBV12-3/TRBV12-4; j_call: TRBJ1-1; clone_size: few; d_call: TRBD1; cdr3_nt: TGTGCCAGCAGGTATGGGACAGTGAACACTGAAGCTTTCTTT; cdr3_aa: CASRYGTVNTEAFF
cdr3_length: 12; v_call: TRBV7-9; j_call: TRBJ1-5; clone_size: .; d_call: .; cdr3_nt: TGTGCCAGCAGCTTAATCCATGAGCCCCAGCATTTT; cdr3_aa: CASSLIHEPQHF
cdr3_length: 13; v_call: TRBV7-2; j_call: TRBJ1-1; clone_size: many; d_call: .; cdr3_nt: TGTGCCAGCATGCAACAGTGGAACACTGAAGCTTTCTTT; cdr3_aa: CASMQQWNTEAFF
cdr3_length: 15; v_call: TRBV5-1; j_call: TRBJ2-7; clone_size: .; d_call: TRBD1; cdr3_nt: TGCGCCAGCAGCACTCGGACGACAGGGGCCTACGAGCAGTACTTC; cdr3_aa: CASSTRTTGAYEQYF
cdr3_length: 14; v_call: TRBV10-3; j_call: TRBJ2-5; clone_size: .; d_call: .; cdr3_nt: TGTGCCATCAGTGAGTCGAAGTCGGGGGAGACCCAGTACTTC; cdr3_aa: CAISESKSGETQYF
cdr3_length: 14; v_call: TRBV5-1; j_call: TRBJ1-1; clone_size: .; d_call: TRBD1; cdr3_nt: TGCGCCAGCAGCTTCGCGACAGGGGGGGCTGAAGCTTTCTTT; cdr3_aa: CASSFATGGAEAFF
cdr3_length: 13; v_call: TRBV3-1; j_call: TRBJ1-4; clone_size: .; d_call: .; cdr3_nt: TGTGCCAGCAGCCAACAGAATAATGAAAAACTGTTTTTT; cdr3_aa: CASSQQNNEKLFF
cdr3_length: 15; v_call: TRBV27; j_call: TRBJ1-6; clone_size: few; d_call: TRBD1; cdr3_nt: TGTGCCAGCAGTCGGCGGACAGGGTCTAATTCACCCCTCCACTTT; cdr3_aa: CASSRRTGSNSPLHF
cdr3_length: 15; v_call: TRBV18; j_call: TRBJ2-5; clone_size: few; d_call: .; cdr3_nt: TGTGCCAGCTCACCGCCGACTCCCCCGGGGGAGACCCAGTACTTC; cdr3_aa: CASSPPTPPGETQYF
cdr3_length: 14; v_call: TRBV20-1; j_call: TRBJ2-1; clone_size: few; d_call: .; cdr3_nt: TGCAGTGCGACCTTCGGGCTAGCGAGGTATGAGCAGTTCTTC; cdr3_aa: CSATFGLARYEQFF
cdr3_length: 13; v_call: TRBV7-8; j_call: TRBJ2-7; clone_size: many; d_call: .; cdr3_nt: TGTGCCAGCAGCTTACAGAGCTCCTACGAGCAGTACTTC; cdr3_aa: CASSLQSSYEQYF
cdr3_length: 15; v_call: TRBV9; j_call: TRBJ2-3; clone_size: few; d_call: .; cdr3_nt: TGTGCCAGCAGCGTAGCCGGGGGTAGCACAGATACGCAGTATTTT; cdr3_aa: CASSVAGGSTDTQYF
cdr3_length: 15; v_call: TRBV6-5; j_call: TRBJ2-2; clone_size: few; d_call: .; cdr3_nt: TGTGCCAGCAGGCCACCGGGACAGAACACCGGGGAGCTGTTTTTT; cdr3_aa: CASRPPGQNTGELFF
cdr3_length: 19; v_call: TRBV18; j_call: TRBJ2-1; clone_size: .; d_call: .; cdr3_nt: TGTGCCAGCTCACTTGAAATTAGCGGCCCAAGCAGAGGAGTGAATGAGCAGTTCTTC; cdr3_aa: CASSLEISGPSRGVNEQFF
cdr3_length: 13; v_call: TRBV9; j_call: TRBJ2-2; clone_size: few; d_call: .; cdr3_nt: TGTGCCAGCAGCGCTAGTAGCACCGGGGAGCTGTTTTTT; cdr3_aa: CASSASSTGELFF
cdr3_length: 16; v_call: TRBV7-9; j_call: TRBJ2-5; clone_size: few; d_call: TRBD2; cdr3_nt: TGTGCCAGCAGCTTAGTTCCTAGCGGAAGCCAAGAGACCCAGTACTTC; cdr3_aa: CASSLVPSGSQETQYF
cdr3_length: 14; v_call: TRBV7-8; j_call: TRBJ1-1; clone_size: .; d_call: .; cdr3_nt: TGTGCCAGCAGCTTACGGGTAGGGAGCACTGAAGCTTTCTTT; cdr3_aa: CASSLRVGSTEAFF
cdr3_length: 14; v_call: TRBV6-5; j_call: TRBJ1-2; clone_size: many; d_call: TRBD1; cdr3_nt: TGTGCCAGCAGTCCCGACAGGGGGCGAGGGGGCTACACCTTC; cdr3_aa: CASSPDRGRGGYTF
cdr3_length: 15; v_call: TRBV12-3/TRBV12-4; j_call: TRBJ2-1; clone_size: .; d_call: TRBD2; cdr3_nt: TGTGCCAGCAGTTTAGGGCGGGGGTTGGGGAATGAGCAGTTCTTC; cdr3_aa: CASSLGRGLGNEQFF
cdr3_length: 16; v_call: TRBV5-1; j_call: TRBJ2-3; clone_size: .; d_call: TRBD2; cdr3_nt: TGCGCCAGCAGACCAGGGACTAGCGGGCCGACAGATACGCAGTATTTT; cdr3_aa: CASRPGTSGPTDTQYF
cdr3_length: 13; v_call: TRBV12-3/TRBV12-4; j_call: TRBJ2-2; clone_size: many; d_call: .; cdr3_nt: TGTGCCAGCAGGCCAAAGAACACCGGGGAGCTGTTTTTT; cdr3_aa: CASRPKNTGELFF
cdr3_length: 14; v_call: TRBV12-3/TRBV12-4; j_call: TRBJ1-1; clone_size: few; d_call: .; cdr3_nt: TGTGCCAGCAGCCGAGTGACAGGGAACACTGAAGCTTTCTTT; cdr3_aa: CASSRVTGNTEAFF
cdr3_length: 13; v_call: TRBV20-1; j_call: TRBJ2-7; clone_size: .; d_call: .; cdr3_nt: TGCAGTGCTAGGTACGGGAGTCTGGGAGAGCAGTACTTC; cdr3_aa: CSARYGSLGEQYF
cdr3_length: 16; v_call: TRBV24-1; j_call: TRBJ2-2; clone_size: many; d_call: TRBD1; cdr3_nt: TGTGCCACCAGTGCCTTGGGGACAGGGAACACCGGGGAGCTGTTTTTT; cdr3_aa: CATSALGTGNTGELFF
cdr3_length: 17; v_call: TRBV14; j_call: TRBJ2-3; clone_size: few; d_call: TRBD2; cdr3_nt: TGTGCCAGCAGCCAAGCTAGCGGGAGGGCCCGGGCAGATACGCAGTATTTT; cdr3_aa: CASSQASGRARADTQYF
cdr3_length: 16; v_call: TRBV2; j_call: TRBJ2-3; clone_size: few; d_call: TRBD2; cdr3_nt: TGTGCCAGCAGTGAAGAGAGCGGGGTAGGAACAGATACGCAGTATTTT; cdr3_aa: CASSEESGVGTDTQYF
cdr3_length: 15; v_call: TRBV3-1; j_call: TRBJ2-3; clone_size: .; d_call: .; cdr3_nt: TGTGCCAGCAGCCAAGTCCAAGCTCCCACAGATACGCAGTATTTT; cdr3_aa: CASSQVQAPTDTQYF